The 27 T cell receptor beta chains presented below share a single source sample, sequenced in a study of CD8+CD57+ T cells in acquired aplastic anemia. Template material for TCR beta VDJ and CDR3 profiling consisted of genomic DNA. TCRdb re-analysed the reads in MiXCR, keeping a single row per CDR3 protein. The sample lists approximately 100,000 distinct CDR3 sequences, 55% to 75% occurring once. By flow cytometry, patients selected for sequencing had shown an expansion of CD8+CD57+ cells. The specimen sequenced was sorted CD4+, CD8+, or CD8+CD57+ T cells (not recorded which) from PBMCs. The receptor set was obtained from a human donor with aplastic anemia.

This chain uses TRBV20-1 with TRBJ2-5; 8 nucleotides match TRBD1. The CDR3 covers 13 residues. Germline assignment: CDR1 DFQATT and CDR2 SNEGSKA (reference sequence). J was trimmed by 6 bases and V by 2 bases; bases with no gene match: 5. The CDR3 DNA reads TGCAGTGCTAGATCAGGGGGCATAAAGACCCAGTACTTC. This translates into CSARSGGIKTQYF.

The V call is TRBV20-1, the J call TRBJ2-3; D is uncertain. V was trimmed by 4 bases and J by 1 base, leaving 6 bases between them. Germline V gene lookup returns CDR1 DFQATT and CDR2 SNEGSKA (reference sequence). The CDR3 totals 12 residues. The CDR3 DNA reads TGCAGTGCTATGGCGGGCACAGATACGCAGTATTTT. Amino acids: CSAMAGTDTQYF.

Comments on this clonotype: One junction end does not reproduce the germline sequence, and a read error may be involved. The rearrangement links TRBV29-1 to TRBJ1-1, with D possibly being TRBD1 (6 bases). This CDR3 comprises 13 residues. CDR1 is SQVTM, CDR2 ANQGSEA, per germline. In DNA, the CDR3 is TGCAGCGTGCTGACAGGCGGGATCCCTGAGGCTTTCTTT. Its protein is CSVLTGGIPEAFF.

The chain employs TRBV2 and TRBJ2-3; 7 positions match TRBD1. J lost 3 bases, V lost 5 bases, and 8 bases had no gene match. This CDR3 has 15 residues. Germline V lookup: CDR1 SNHLY, CDR2 FYNNEI. The CDR3 loop reads CASSHRGVGTDTQYF. The CDR3 nucleotides are TGTGCCAGCAGTCACAGGGGAGTTGGAACAGATACGCAGTATTTT.

V usage is TRBV20-1 and J usage is TRBJ2-7, with a weak D call TRBD2 (5 bases). The CDR3 runs 11 residues. Germline V CDR1 and CDR2: DFQATT, SNEGSKA (reference sequence). With 3 bases removed from V and 7 bases from J, the gap between germline ends came to 10 bases. In DNA, the CDR3 is TGCAGTGCTAGGAGGGAATCTGAGCAGTACTTC. This encodes CSARRESEQYF.

This chain connects TRBV29-1 to TRBJ1-1; D not certain. Trimming pared 3 bases from V and 3 bases from J, leaving 11 bases between. CDR3 length equals 13 residues. Germline assignment: CDR1 SQVTM and CDR2 ANQGSEA. CDR3 amino acids: CSVDGLSYTEAFF. CDR3 DNA: TGCAGCGTTGACGGGCTGAGCTACACTGAAGCTTTCTTT.

In its sample, this clonotype was seen a few times. This chain uses TRBV15 with TRBJ2-7; tentatively, D is TRBD1 (5 bases). This CDR3 region has 15 residues. V lost 0 bases and J lost 6, with 15 bases in between. Per germline, CDR1 LNHNV and CDR2 YYDKDF (reference sequence). The CDR3 loop reads CATSRDRQGRGEQYF. The CDR3 DNA sequence: TGTGCCACCAGCAGAGATCGGCAGGGAAGGGGCGAGCAGTACTTC.

This chain links TRBV11-2 with TRBJ2-7, with 9 bases lining up with TRBD1. Germline loops: CDR1 SGHAT, CDR2 FQNNGV. The ends lost 3 bases at V and 6 bases at J; junction bases unmatched: 3. The CDR3 has 13 residues. CDR3 nucleotide sequence: TGTGCCAGCAGCTTGTACAGGGGGCGCGAGCAGTACTTC. Translated: CASSLYRGREQYF.

This clonotype has at least ten counts. The CDR3, as DNA: TGTGCCAGCAGCCAAGACAGACAAGAGACCCAGTACTTC. It codes for CASSQDRQETQYF. This sequence joins TRBV7-9 and TRBJ2-5, with a possible D match to TRBD1 (5 bases). CDR3 length: 13 residues. Between the trimmed V and J ends, which lost 5 bases and 2 bases, there was a span of 9 bases. Germline CDR1 reads SEHNR; CDR2 reads FQNEAQ (reference sequence).

V usage is TRBV14 and J usage is TRBJ1-1; D not certain. The germline gives CDR1 SGHDN, CDR2 FVKESK. V shed 2 bases and J shed 2 bases, with 3 bases lying between them. CDR3 size: 12 residues. CDR3 residues: CASSQINTEAFF. In nucleotides, the CDR3 is TGTGCCAGCAGCCAAATAAACACTGAAGCTTTCTTT.

The chain is built from TRBV7-3 and TRBJ2-5, with TRBD2 matching 7 bases. The CDR3 is made up of 15 amino acids. The germline V gene has CDR1 SGHTA and CDR2 FQGTGA. With V trimmed by 2 bases and J by 4 bases, 7 bases remained unmatched. CDR3 amino acids: CASSLFAGVGETQYF. The CDR3 region has the DNA TGTGCCAGCAGCTTATTTGCGGGAGTCGGAGAGACCCAGTACTTC.

The genes are TRBV20-1 and TRBJ2-1, with 10 nucleotides matching TRBD2. Germline V gene data show CDR1 as DFQATT and CDR2 as SNEGSKA (reference sequence). This CDR3 is built from 15 residues. Unmatched junction bases numbered 9, after V lost 0 bases and J lost 10 bases. CDR3 DNA sequence: TGCAGTGCTAGAGATTGGGAGCGGGGGGGATGGGAGCAGTTCTTC. Encoded protein: CSARDWERGGWEQFF.

This clonotype was counted a single time. The CDR3 region is CASSTDRGLTEAFF. In DNA form, the CDR3 reads TGTGCCAGCAGCACCGACAGGGGGCTTACTGAAGCTTTCTTT. The gene calls are TRBV7-9 and TRBJ1-1; 10 bases match TRBD1. This CDR3 is 14 amino acids long. V lost 5 bases and J lost 5; bases outside the gene matches: 5. CDR1 is SEHNR, CDR2 FQNEAQ, per germline (reference sequence). Drawing the rest from reference TRBV7-9 and TRBJ1-1, the complete variable domain is DTGVSQNPRHKITKRGQNVTFRCDPISEHNRLYWYRQTLGQGPEFLTYFQNEAQLEKSRLLSDRFSAERPKGSFSTLEIQRTEQGDSAMYLCASSTDRGLTEAFFGQGTRLTVV.

The CDR3: CAINGAWDSPLHF. In DNA, the CDR3 is TGTGCCATCAATGGGGCCTGGGATTCACCCCTCCACTTT. V gene TRBV10-3 combines with J gene TRBJ1-6, with TRBD1 as a possible D gene (5 bases). The CDR3 covers 13 residues. The V gene lost 7 bases and the J gene lost 8 bases, with 12 bases spanning the gap. Looked up from germline, CDR1 is ENHRY and CDR2 is SYGVKD.

The chain is built from TRBV20-1 and TRBJ2-7, with D unclear. Per the germline V gene, CDR1 is DFQATT and CDR2 is SNEGSKA (reference sequence). The V and J ends lost 5 bases and 0 bases respectively, with 5 bases between them. The CDR3 contains 11 residues. Here the CDR3 DNA reads TGCAGTGCTCCCTTCTCCTACGAGCAGTACTTC. Protein product: CSAPFSYEQYF.

CDR3 nucleotide sequence: TGTGCCAGCAGCTTAGCCCCAGGGACAGGGCCCTACAATGAGCAGTTCTTC. Translation: CASSLAPGTGPYNEQFF. This chain joins TRBV7-2 and TRBJ2-1, with TRBD1 matching over 9 bases. Germline CDR1 is SGHTA and CDR2 is FQGNSA. With 0 bases clipped from V and 2 bases from J, the junction kept 5 bases outside the gene matches. This CDR3 region has 17 residues.

The rearrangement links TRBV20-1 to TRBJ1-6; D call uncertain. Trimming cost V 0 bases and J 7 bases, with 19 bases left between them. CDR1 DFQATT and CDR2 SNEGSKA come from the germline V gene (reference sequence). The CDR3 runs to 17 residues. CDR3 nucleotide sequence: TGCAGTGCTAGAGATGGAGGCGGTGGGCGGAACAATTCACCCCTCCACTTT. Amino acids: CSARDGGGGRNNSPLHF.

The table lists this clonotype with a few counts. The chain has TRBV12-3 or TRBV12-4 and TRBJ1-3; D is ambiguous. CDR3 length: 12 residues. Trimming took 2 bases from V and 4 from J, leaving 3 bases between them. Here the CDR3 reads CASSLRGNTIYF. The CDR3 nucleotides read TGTGCCAGCAGTTTACGAGGAAACACCATATATTTT.

The DNA for the CDR3 is TGTGCCAGTAGCTGGGACACCGCCTACGAGCAGTACTTC. It specifies CASSWDTAYEQYF. This chain connects TRBV19 to TRBJ2-7; D possibly corresponds to TRBD1 (6 bases). Trimming pared 6 bases from V and 2 bases from J, leaving 11 bases between. Germline CDR1 is LNHDA and CDR2 is SQIVND (reference sequence). The CDR3 consists of 13 residues.

This rearrangement joins TRBV10-3 to TRBJ2-3, with a tentative D call TRBD2 (7 bases). The V end lost 0 bases, the J end lost 4 bases, and 11 bases lay between the germline ends. This CDR3 is 15 amino acids long. Germline loops: CDR1 ENHRY, CDR2 SYGVKD. DNA for the CDR3: TGTGCCATCAGTGAGTCTGCGGGGGCGGCAGATACGCAGTATTTT. It yields the protein CAISESAGAADTQYF.

J is TRBJ1-4 and V is TRBV19; possibly TRBD1 for D (5 bases). Trimming took off 1 base at V and 0 bases at J, with 9 bases between the two ends. Germline CDR1 is LNHDA and CDR2 is SQIVND (reference sequence). This CDR3 region has 16 residues. CDR3 region: CASSIATGATNEKLFF. DNA of the CDR3: TGTGCCAGTAGTATAGCCACGGGGGCAACTAATGAAAAACTGTTTTTT.

The chain links TRBV27 to TRBJ1-6, with TRBD1 matching over 7 bases. The CDR3 is 14 amino acids. J lost 12 bases, V lost 4 bases, and 9 bases had no gene match. Germline V CDR1 and CDR2: MNHEY, SMNVEV (reference sequence). For the CDR3, the DNA is TGTGCCAGCAGTTGGGGACGGGACAGTCTACCCCTCCACTTT. Encoded protein: CASSWGRDSLPLHF.

The genes are TRBV24-1 and TRBJ2-1, with D perhaps TRBD1 (5 bases). Germline CDR1 KGHDR, CDR2 SFDVKD. Trimming took 5 bases from V and 0 from J, leaving 13 bases between them. The length of the CDR3 is 16 residues. CDR3: CATSGFRTSSYNEQFF. CDR3 nucleotide sequence: TGTGCCACCAGTGGTTTTAGGACAAGCTCCTACAATGAGCAGTTCTTC.

The rearrangement uses TRBV7-8 and TRBJ2-3, with D possibly being TRBD1 or TRBD2 (5 bases each). The germline gives CDR1 SGHVS, CDR2 FQNEAQ. The CDR3 is made up of 15 amino acids. V lost 4 bases and J 4 bases, leaving 15 bases between the germline ends. The CDR3 protein is CASSSLAQGADTQYF. The CDR3 nucleotides read TGTGCCAGCAGCTCCCTAGCCCAGGGAGCAGATACGCAGTATTTT. Using reference TRBV7-8 and TRBJ2-3 for the parts outside the CDR3, the full variable domain is GAGVSQSPRYKVAKRGQDVALRCDPISGHVSLFWYQQALGQGPEFLTYFQNEAQLDKSGLPSDRFFAERPEGSVSTLKIQRTQQEDSAVYLCASSSLAQGADTQYFGPGTRLTVL.

The rearrangement uses TRBV25-1 and TRBJ1-6, with 10 positions matching TRBD1. The CDR3 contains 14 residues. After removal of 8 bases from V and 10 bases from J, the junction contained 8 bases not matched to a gene. CDR1 is MGHDK, CDR2 SYGVNS, per germline. This CDR3 reads CASGGTGVGSPLHF. The CDR3 nucleotides are TGTGCCAGCGGGGGGACAGGGGTAGGGTCACCCCTCCACTTT.

Ten or more counts support this clonotype. V usage is TRBV24-1 and J usage is TRBJ2-5; D may be TRBD2 (6 bases). Germline V gene sequence: CDR1 KGHDR, CDR2 SFDVKD. Between the trimmed V and J ends, which lost 9 bases and 5 bases, there was a span of 15 bases. CDR3 length equals 13 residues. CDR3 nucleotides: TGTGCCACCCGGAGGGGTCCAGCCGAGACCCAGTACTTC. Protein: CATRRGPAETQYF.

The chain couples TRBV10-3 to TRBJ2-7; D gene uncertain. Trimming took 0 bases from V and 0 from J, leaving 9 bases between them. CDR3 length equals 15 residues. Germline CDR1 is ENHRY and CDR2 is SYGVKD. The CDR3 DNA reads TGTGCCATCAGTGAGTCGGCCGGGTTCTCCTACGAGCAGTACTTC. Translation gives CAISESAGFSYEQYF.